The 7 T cell receptor beta chains in this list originate from one sample, sequenced in a study of cytotoxic CD8 clonotypes in ibrutinib-treated CLL. The repertoire was sequenced with immunoSEQ multiplex PCR; TCRdb's copy has only in-frame clones and lacks some. This table holds just over 200,000 clones, 70% to 75% found once. The sequencing used PBMCs, collected after 12 months of ibrutinib treatment. The receptors originated from a human donor with chronic lymphocytic leukemia.

This clone was observed a handful of times. Compared with germline, one end of the junction differs, possibly owing to a read error. V is TRBV5-3 and J is TRBJ1-5; D not certain. TRBV5-3 is an ORF, and what it does is uncertain. The length of the CDR3 is 14 residues. The DNA for the CDR3 is TGTGCCAGCAGCTTGGTAGGGCCTCATCAGCCCCAGCATTTT. Residues: CASSLVGPHQPQHF.

V usage is TRBV10-3 and J usage is TRBJ2-5, with D tentatively TRBD2 (5 bases). CDR3 length equals 13 residues. V gave up 2 bases and J gave up 7 bases, with 11 bases separating them. Per germline, CDR1 ENHRY and CDR2 SYGVKD. The CDR3 DNA is TGTGCCATCAGTGAGCCACCCAGCGGGACCCAGTACTTC. Amino acids: CAISEPPSGTQYF.

About this clone itself: The junction departs from the called germline gene at one end, perhaps through a read error. The rearrangement joins TRBV27 to TRBJ2-7; a possible D gene is TRBD1 (6 bases). This CDR3 comprises 13 residues. Germline V gives CDR1 MNHEY, CDR2 SMNVEV (reference sequence). The CDR3 nucleotides read TGTGCCACCAGTGGGGACACCTCCTACGAGCAGTACTTC. This codes for CATSGDTSYEQYF.

The chain uses TRBV7-3 and TRBJ1-2; 9 bases are shared with TRBD1. Per germline, CDR1 SGHTA and CDR2 FQGTGA. This CDR3 comprises 17 residues. Germline trimming cut 0 bases from V and 3 bases from J; bases unmatched to any gene: 8. The CDR3 spells CASSLTQRTGADYGYTF. The CDR3 nucleotides are TGTGCCAGCAGCTTAACGCAGAGGACAGGGGCAGACTATGGCTACACCTTC.

CDR3 bases: TGTGCCAGCAGCTTAGTTAATCCGAGTGCTCGAAGGGGCTACAATGAGCAGTTCTTC. Encoded protein: CASSLVNPSARRGYNEQFF. The rearrangement joins TRBV7-2 to TRBJ2-1; tentatively, D is TRBD1 (5 bases). Trimming removed 1 base at V and 3 bases at J, with 22 bases between. CDR3 length: 19 residues. Germline CDR1 SGHTA, CDR2 FQGNSA.

The rearrangement uses TRBV5-6 and TRBJ2-7; TRBD1 might be the D (6 bases). The CDR3 consists of 12 residues. The germline gives CDR1 SGHDT, CDR2 YYEEEE. Trimming took 0 bases from V and 11 from J, leaving 12 bases between them. The CDR3 reads CASSLAQGQEYF. The CDR3 DNA reads as TGTGCCAGCAGCTTGGCCCAGGGGCAGGAGTACTTC.

This chain joins TRBV7-8 and TRBJ1-2; D gene unclear. The V gene lost 2 bases and the J gene lost 2 bases, with 9 bases spanning the gap. This CDR3 has 14 amino acids. CDR1 is SGHVS and CDR2 is FQNEAQ in the germline V gene. This CDR3 reads CASSLRWLNYGYTF. CDR3 bases: TGTGCCAGCAGCTTAAGGTGGTTAAACTATGGCTACACCTTC.